This T cell receptor (beta chain) originates from a study of read filtering for tumor transcriptome and immune sequencing. In the study overall: Revised staging placed about 8 patients in R-ISS I, about 15 in II, more than five in III. After DNase treatment, RNA was made into whole-transcriptome libraries.

In this sample, this clonotype turned up a few times. The CDR3 covers 15 residues. Per germline, CDR1 DFQATT and CDR2 SNEGSKA (reference sequence). The ends lost 3 bases at V and 6 bases at J; junction bases unmatched: 6. This library used around 400 ng RNA and molecular barcoded adaptors spanning alpha/delta and beta/gamma chains. TCRdb redid the calling of the reads with MiXCR, one entry per CDR3 protein. The repertoire holds some 120,000 distinct CDR3 sequences, with roughly 13% as singletons. What was sequenced was a population of CD138-negative cells sorted from bone marrow. This chain connects TRBV20-1 to TRBJ1-5; TRBD1 agrees at 12 bases. This TCR came from a donor aged 40 or over with multiple myeloma. Here the CDR3 reads CSASGTGGLAQPQHF. Written as DNA, the CDR3 is TGCAGTGCTAGCGGGACAGGGGGCTTGGCTCAGCCCCAGCATTTT.